The rows below give T cell receptor beta chains drawn from one sample of a study of T cells in localized non-small cell lung cancer. The protocol was immunoSEQ multiplex PCR, while the TCRdb copy is restricted to in-frame clones and leaves out a portion. The repertoire consists of about 24,000 clones, with about nine tenths occurring once and the leading ten covering 22%. The specimen was peripheral blood, collected before any cancer treatment. The source is a man aged 35 to 69 with stage I squamous cell lung carcinoma. Each CDR3 is given with its conserved first and last residue. A D gene is named only where the DNA matches it firmly. For some rows the clone size is stated as once, few or many, or as a class when expanded; others skip it.

NA	TRBD2	TRBV5-1	TRBJ2-5	CASSSGTSGGETQYF	TGCGCCAGCAGCTCCGGGACTAGCGGGGGTGAGACCCAGTACTTC
NA	TRBD1	TRBV4-1	TRBJ1-5	CASSHPDRGNQPQHF	TGCGCCAGCAGCCACCCGGACAGGGGCAATCAGCCCCAGCATTTT
NA	NA	TRBV6-1	TRBJ2-6	CASSVRPSDVLTF	TGTGCCAGCAGTGTTCGGCCCTCTGACGTCCTGACTTTC
once	TRBD2	TRBV7-2	TRBJ2-2	CASSLAQRGNTGELFF	TGTGCCAGCAGCTTAGCCCAGCGGGGGAACACCGGGGAGCTGTTTTTT
NA	NA	TRBV2	TRBJ1-2	CASRAPWGYTF	TGTGCCAGCAGGGCCCCTTGGGGCTACACCTTC
NA	TRBD1	TRBV5-8	TRBJ1-2	CASSGKTGQNGYTF	TGTGCCAGCAGCGGAAAGACAGGGCAGAATGGCTACACCTTC
few	NA	TRBV5-4	TRBJ2-4	CASSSRDRSNIQYF	TGTGCCAGCAGCTCCCGGGACCGCTCTAACATTCAGTACTTC
few	TRBD1	TRBV28	TRBJ1-1	CASSLDRGGTEAFF	TGTGCCAGCAGTTTGGACAGGGGAGGCACTGAAGCTTTCTTT
once	NA	TRBV5-5	TRBJ1-2	CASRKTENYGYTF	TGTGCCAGCAGGAAGACAGAGAACTATGGCTACACCTTC
NA	NA	TRBV19	TRBJ2-7	CASSMGSTYEQYF	TGTGCCAGTAGTATGGGGAGCACCTACGAGCAGTACTTC
NA	TRBD1	TRBV6-5	TRBJ1-2	CASSYSKGAGYGYTF	TGTGCCAGCAGTTACTCGAAGGGGGCGGGCTATGGCTACACCTTC
NA	NA	TRBV6-1	TRBJ2-7	CASTQRGHEQYF	TGTGCCAGCACCCAGAGAGGACACGAGCAGTACTTC
once	NA	TRBV6-1	TRBJ1-2	CASGRGSNYGYTF	TGTGCCAGCGGACGGGGGTCTAACTATGGCTACACCTTC
NA	NA	TRBV4-1	TRBJ2-5	CASSQDTEASGQETQYF	TGCGCCAGCAGCCAAGATACGGAGGCATCTGGTCAAGAGACCCAGTACTTC
NA	NA	TRBV4-1	TRBJ1-3	CASSPRDLSGNTIYF	TGCGCCAGCAGCCCCCGCGACCTCTCTGGAAACACCATATATTTT
few	NA	TRBV19	TRBJ1-5	CASSLFPSQPQHF	TGTGCCAGTAGTCTCTTCCCCTCGCAGCCCCAGCATTTT
NA	NA	TRBV19	TRBJ2-2	CASTQKLGTGELFF	TGTGCCAGTACCCAAAAGCTAGGCACCGGGGAGCTGTTTTTT
NA	NA	TRBV20-1	TRBJ2-4	CSALTKNIQYF	TGCAGTGCCTTGACCAAAAACATTCAGTACTTC
NA	NA	TRBV6-1	TRBJ1-1	CASREYRDMNTEAFF	TGTGCCAGCAGAGAATACAGGGACATGAACACTGAAGCTTTCTTT
NA	NA	TRBV21-1	TRBJ2-2	CASSDHRGRGGELFF	TGTGCCAGCAGTGACCACAGGGGGCGAGGCGGGGAGCTGTTTTTT
NA	NA	TRBV2	TRBJ1-2	CASSGERSRYYGYTF	TGTGCCAGCAGCGGGGAAAGGAGCCGTTACTATGGCTACACCTTC
NA	TRBD1	TRBV2	TRBJ2-7	CASSVRGQGMYEQYF	TGTGCCAGCAGTGTTCGGGGACAGGGGATGTACGAGCAGTACTTC
NA	NA	TRBV21-1	TRBJ1-5	CATHIRGQKSGRNQPQHF	TGTGCCACCCACATAAGGGGGCAAAAGTCCGGGAGAAATCAGCCCCAGCATTTT
once	TRBD2	TRBV5-4	TRBJ2-7	CASSLGTSAYEQYF	TGTGCCAGCAGCCTCGGGACTAGCGCCTACGAGCAGTACTTC
NA	TRBD1	TRBV5-5	TRBJ2-7	CASSPGTGGYEQYF	TGTGCCAGCAGTCCCGGGACAGGGGGCTACGAGCAGTACTTC
NA	TRBD1	TRBV6-5	TRBJ2-7	CASSYSVQGAIYGQYF	TGTGCCAGCAGTTACTCTGTCCAGGGGGCAATCTACGGGCAGTACTTC
NA	TRBD1	TRBV7-8	TRBJ1-5	CASSWKGDRGGRQPQHF	TGTGCCAGCAGCTGGAAGGGTGACAGGGGAGGTAGGCAGCCCCAGCATTTT
NA	TRBD2	TRBV18	TRBJ2-1	CASSLLAVSSYNEQFF	TGTGCCAGCTCACTACTAGCGGTGAGCTCCTACAATGAGCAGTTCTTC
NA	NA	TRBV5-4	TRBJ2-1	CASSPKGGSYNEQFF	TGTGCCAGCAGCCCAAAAGGGGGCTCCTACAATGAGCAGTTCTTC
few	NA	TRBV27	TRBJ1-2	CASSSIEGGVNYGYTF	TGTGCCAGCAGTTCTATCGAGGGTGGGGTTAACTATGGCTACACCTTC
NA	NA	TRBV7-6	TRBJ2-3	CASSFPMGDTQYF	TGTGCCAGCAGCTTCCCCATGGGCGATACGCAGTATTTT
NA	NA	TRBV5-4	TRBJ2-1	CASSVGGWDEQFF	TGTGCCAGCAGCGTTGGAGGGTGGGATGAGCAGTTCTTC
once	TRBD1	TRBV5-1	TRBJ1-1	CASSLEQGAGAFF	TGCGCCAGCAGCTTGGAACAGGGGGCCGGCGCTTTCTTT
once	TRBD2	TRBV5-4	TRBJ2-7	CASSLLAGAYEQYF	TGTGCCAGCAGCTTGCTAGCGGGGGCGTACGAGCAGTACTTC
NA	TRBD1	TRBV29-1	TRBJ2-1	CSVDQPDRGGDNEQFF	TGCAGCGTTGATCAGCCGGACAGGGGTGGCGACAATGAGCAGTTCTTC
few	NA	TRBV6-5	TRBJ1-2	CASSLYGSRGGGYTF	TGTGCCAGCAGTTTATATGGGTCAAGGGGTGGTGGCTACACCTTC
NA	NA	TRBV27	TRBJ1-5	CASSLSGDQPQHF	TGTGCCAGCAGTTTATCAGGGGATCAGCCCCAGCATTTT
NA	TRBD2	TRBV15	TRBJ2-1	CATSSLLAGGPNEQFF	TGTGCCACCAGCAGTCTTTTAGCGGGGGGGCCGAATGAGCAGTTCTTC
NA	NA	TRBV5-1	TRBJ2-1	CASSAQVSSYNEQFF	TGCGCCAGCAGCGCGCAGGTTAGCTCCTACAATGAGCAGTTCTTC
NA	NA	TRBV21-1	TRBJ2-2	CASSSSLGAGGTGELFF	TGTGCCAGCAGCAGTAGCCTGGGGGCCGGAGGGACCGGGGAGCTGTTTTTT
NA	TRBD1	TRBV5-1	TRBJ2-1	CASSRDRVGAGEQFF	TGCGCCAGCAGCAGGGACAGGGTAGGGGCCGGTGAGCAGTTCTTC
once	NA	TRBV7-9	TRBJ2-7	CASSLAEDNPYEQYF	TGTGCCAGCAGCTTAGCAGAGGACAATCCCTACGAGCAGTACTTC
NA	TRBD2	TRBV10-3	TRBJ2-3	CAIDGGTPRTDTQYF	TGTGCCATCGACGGGGGGACCCCTCGGACAGATACGCAGTATTTT
NA	NA	TRBV5-6	TRBJ2-6	CASSFPFGSGANVLTF	TGTGCCAGCAGCTTTCCCTTCGGATCTGGGGCCAACGTCCTGACTTTC
NA	TRBD1	TRBV10-2	TRBJ1-1	CASSGDREAFF	TGCGCCAGCAGTGGGGACAGGGAAGCTTTCTTT
NA	NA	TRBV28	TRBJ1-1	CASSRPGTQPEAFF	TGTGCCAGCAGTCGACCCGGGACACAGCCTGAAGCTTTCTTT
NA	NA	TRBV9	TRBJ1-1	CASSVSPNTEAFF	TGTGCCAGCAGCGTCAGCCCAAACACTGAAGCTTTCTTT
NA	TRBD1	TRBV27	TRBJ2-6	CASRPDRGTGANVLTF	TGTGCCAGCAGACCCGACAGGGGCACTGGGGCCAACGTCCTGACTTTC
NA	NA	TRBV15	TRBJ1-6	CATGASHSPLHF	TGTGCCACCGGAGCTAGCCATTCACCCCTCCACTTT
NA	NA	TRBV4-3	TRBJ1-6	CASSQDGRSYNSPLHF	TGCGCCAGCAGCCAAGATGGGCGGTCCTATAATTCACCCCTCCACTTT